A selection of T cell receptor beta chains follows, all from one sample in a study of blood T cell repertoires in COVID-19. The protocol was immunoSEQ multiplex PCR, while the TCRdb copy is restricted to in-frame clones and leaves out a portion. The sample lists tens of thousands of clones, over 75% occurring once. The sample taken for sequencing was peripheral blood. Receptors were obtained from a man aged 45-65 years with active COVID-19. The CDR3 runs from the conserved cysteine through the conserved F or W. The D gene is left open where the match is weak. A clone size is listed for some rows: how often the clone was seen (once, few, many), or a class if it is expanded.

J: TRBJ2-5
size: NA
D: NA
V: TRBV9
DNA: TGTGCCAGCAGCGCGACAGGTCACCAAGAGACCCAGTACTTC
CDR3: CASSATGHQETQYF

J: TRBJ2-7
size: NA
D: NA
V: TRBV6-5
DNA: TGTGCCAGCAGTTACTCCACCCTTAGGGGGACCTACGAGCAGTACTTC
CDR3: CASSYSTLRGTYEQYF

J: TRBJ2-7
size: many
D: NA
V: TRBV12-3/TRBV12-4
DNA: TGTGCCAGCAGTTACGGGGGTGCCTACGAGCAGTACTTC
CDR3: CASSYGGAYEQYF

J: TRBJ1-1
size: NA
D: NA
V: TRBV7-3
DNA: TGTGCCAGCAGCTTCGGCGGGAACACTGAAGCTTTCTTT
CDR3: CASSFGGNTEAFF

J: TRBJ2-1
size: NA
D: TRBD2
V: TRBV7-2
DNA: TGTGCCAGCAGCCCGTCCCTAGCGGGAGGGCCTTATGAGCAGTTCTTC
CDR3: CASSPSLAGGPYEQFF

J: TRBJ1-2
size: NA
D: NA
V: TRBV27
DNA: TGTGCCAGCAGTTGGGAGGGGACTAACTATGGCTACACCTTC
CDR3: CASSWEGTNYGYTF

J: TRBJ1-1
size: NA
D: NA
V: TRBV14
DNA: TGTGCCAGCAGCCAAGATCCAGGGGTCCACGCTGAAGCTTTCTTT
CDR3: CASSQDPGVHAEAFF

J: TRBJ1-1
size: NA
D: NA
V: TRBV18
DNA: TGTGCCAGCTCACCAAAGGTTTGGGAGAGCACTGAAGCTTTCTTT
CDR3: CASSPKVWESTEAFF

J: TRBJ2-3
size: NA
D: TRBD2
V: TRBV15
DNA: TGTGCCACCAGCAGAACCTCTAGCGGTCCCACAGATACGCAGTATTTT
CDR3: CATSRTSSGPTDTQYF

J: TRBJ1-2
size: NA
D: NA
V: TRBV24-1
DNA: TGTGCCACCAGTGATCGAGTCAGAGGCGGAGGCTACACCTTC
CDR3: CATSDRVRGGGYTF

J: TRBJ1-6
size: NA
D: TRBD1
V: TRBV28
DNA: TGTGCCAGCAGTTCTCCGGGACAGGGGGTGAGTTCACCCCTCCACTTT
CDR3: CASSSPGQGVSSPLHF

J: TRBJ1-2
size: NA
D: NA
V: TRBV5-4
DNA: TGTGCCAGCAGCTTGGAAGAACAGGGAGCTAACTATGGCTACACCTTC
CDR3: CASSLEEQGANYGYTF

J: TRBJ2-7
size: NA
D: TRBD1
V: TRBV27
DNA: TGTGCCAGCAGTCCCGGGACAGGGGGCAACGAGCAGTACTTC
CDR3: CASSPGTGGNEQYF

J: TRBJ2-7
size: NA
D: NA
V: TRBV18
DNA: TGTGCCAGCTCACCACCGGCGGGGCTGACCTACGAGCAGTACTTC
CDR3: CASSPPAGLTYEQYF

J: TRBJ2-1
size: NA
D: TRBD2
V: TRBV2
DNA: TGTGCCAGCAGTCGACTAGCGGGAGGGCCTAGCAGAGATGAGCAGTTCTTC
CDR3: CASSRLAGGPSRDEQFF

J: TRBJ2-5
size: NA
D: TRBD1
V: TRBV28
DNA: TGTGCCAGCAGGGGCCAGGGGGTAGAGACCCAGTACTTC
CDR3: CASRGQGVETQYF

J: TRBJ1-3
size: NA
D: NA
V: TRBV3-1/TRBV3-2
DNA: TGTGCCAGCAGGCCTGGGGGGACTGGAAACACCATATATTTT
CDR3: CASRPGGTGNTIYF

J: TRBJ2-5
size: NA
D: TRBD1
V: TRBV5-1
DNA: TGCGCCAGCAGCTTGTCTGCGACAGGGGGCCTAGAGACCCAGTACTTC
CDR3: CASSLSATGGLETQYF

J: TRBJ2-2
size: NA
D: TRBD2
V: TRBV11-2
DNA: TGTGCCACCGAATCAACTAGCGGGAGTCGTACCGGGGAGCTGTTTTTT
CDR3: CATESTSGSRTGELFF

J: TRBJ2-1
size: NA
D: TRBD2
V: TRBV6-5
DNA: TGTGCCAGCAGCGCCGCTAGCGGAACAAATGAGCAGTTCTTC
CDR3: CASSAASGTNEQFF

J: TRBJ1-5
size: NA
D: TRBD1
V: TRBV7-9
DNA: TGTGCCAGCAGCTTAGCTTGGCAGGGGGCGAGTCAGCCCCAGCATTTT
CDR3: CASSLAWQGASQPQHF

J: TRBJ1-1
size: NA
D: NA
V: TRBV5-1
DNA: TGCGCCAGCAGCTTGGCTTCCACTCAGAACACTGAAGCTTTCTTT
CDR3: CASSLASTQNTEAFF

J: TRBJ1-1
size: NA
D: NA
V: TRBV28
DNA: TGTGCCAGCAGTCCTGTCCTGAACACTGAAGCTTTCTTT
CDR3: CASSPVLNTEAFF

J: TRBJ1-2
size: NA
D: TRBD1
V: TRBV7-3
DNA: TGTGCCAGCAGCTTAAGGACAGGGGAAGGATATGGCTACACCTTC
CDR3: CASSLRTGEGYGYTF

J: TRBJ2-3
size: once
D: NA
V: TRBV4-3
DNA: TGCGCCAGCAGCCAGGACATCGACACAGATACGCAGTATTTT
CDR3: CASSQDIDTDTQYF

J: TRBJ2-1
size: NA
D: TRBD1
V: TRBV11-2
DNA: TGTGCCAGCAGCTTAGATTCCCACAGGGGCTCTTCGGAAGATGAGCAGTTCTTC
CDR3: CASSLDSHRGSSEDEQFF

J: TRBJ1-4
size: NA
D: NA
V: TRBV2
DNA: TGTGCCAGCAGTCGCTGGGAGAAGCGAACAACTAATGAAAAACTGTTTTTT
CDR3: CASSRWEKRTTNEKLFF

J: TRBJ1-3
size: NA
D: NA
V: TRBV5-1
DNA: TGCGCCAGCAGCTCCGGACAGATCTCTGGAAACACCATATATTTT
CDR3: CASSSGQISGNTIYF

J: TRBJ2-3
size: NA
D: TRBD2
V: TRBV30
DNA: TGTGCGGTTTCGGGAGGTTATTCAGATACGCAGTATTTT
CDR3: CAVSGGYSDTQYF

J: TRBJ2-2
size: NA
D: NA
V: TRBV11-2
DNA: TGTGCCAGCAGCGGGGGGGACAGGTGGAACACCGGGGAGCTGTTTTTT
CDR3: CASSGGDRWNTGELFF

J: TRBJ2-7
size: NA
D: NA
V: TRBV28
DNA: TGTGCCAGCAGTTTAAGTGGGGGCCCTCCACACGAGCAGTACTTC
CDR3: CASSLSGGPPHEQYF

J: TRBJ2-7
size: NA
D: TRBD2
V: TRBV19
DNA: TGTGCCAGTAGAACCACGGGAGGGGCCGAGCAGTACTTC
CDR3: CASRTTGGAEQYF

J: TRBJ2-7
size: NA
D: TRBD2
V: TRBV7-9
DNA: TGTGCCAGCAGGTCCCCTGTACTAGCGGGGGGTTACGAGCAGTACTTC
CDR3: CASRSPVLAGGYEQYF

J: TRBJ1-1
size: NA
D: NA
V: TRBV10-3
DNA: TGTGCCATCAGTGATCCCCTGAGCGCTGAAGCTTTCTTT
CDR3: CAISDPLSAEAFF

J: TRBJ2-2
size: NA
D: TRBD2
V: TRBV27
DNA: TGTGCCAGCAGCTTTATTGGCCTTCTAGCGGGAGGGGCCGGGGAGCTGTTTTTT
CDR3: CASSFIGLLAGGAGELFF

J: TRBJ2-1
size: once
D: NA
V: TRBV7-3
DNA: TGTGCCAGCAGCCCTCGGGGGGGAACAGGGGCCAGTGAGCAGTTCTTC
CDR3: CASSPRGGTGASEQFF

J: TRBJ1-5
size: NA
D: NA
V: TRBV19
DNA: TGTGCCAGTAGTATAGATGGACAGAGCAATCAGCCCCAGCATTTT
CDR3: CASSIDGQSNQPQHF

J: TRBJ1-5
size: NA
D: TRBD1
V: TRBV28
DNA: TGTGCCAGCAGTGACAGGGATAGCAATCAGCCCCAGCATTTT
CDR3: CASSDRDSNQPQHF

J: TRBJ2-1
size: NA
D: TRBD2
V: TRBV28
DNA: TGTGCCAGCAGTTTTCTAGCGGGGGAGCAGTTCTTC
CDR3: CASSFLAGEQFF

J: TRBJ2-2
size: NA
D: TRBD1
V: TRBV7-9
DNA: TGTGCCAGCAGCCCATGGACAGGGTTGCACGGGGAGCTGTTTTTT
CDR3: CASSPWTGLHGELFF

J: TRBJ1-2
size: few
D: NA
V: TRBV7-9
DNA: TGTGCCAGCAGCTTAGGGGCAGACTATGGCTACACCTTC
CDR3: CASSLGADYGYTF

J: TRBJ2-7
size: NA
D: TRBD1
V: TRBV5-1
DNA: TGCGCCAGCAGCACCGGGACAGGTATCTCCTACGAGCAGTACTTC
CDR3: CASSTGTGISYEQYF

J: TRBJ1-2
size: NA
D: NA
V: TRBV11-2
DNA: TGTGCCAGCAGCTTCCCCCCGGGAGGGGGGAACTATGGCTACACCTTC
CDR3: CASSFPPGGGNYGYTF

J: TRBJ2-3
size: once
D: NA
V: TRBV4-3
DNA: TGCGCCAGCAGCCCCAGGGGCACAGATACGCAGTATTTT
CDR3: CASSPRGTDTQYF

J: TRBJ1-2
size: NA
D: TRBD1
V: TRBV5-1
DNA: TGCGCCAGCAGCCCTTTACCTACAGGGGGCTATGGCTACACCTTC
CDR3: CASSPLPTGGYGYTF

J: TRBJ1-3
size: few
D: NA
V: TRBV5-4
DNA: TGTGCCAGCAGCGGCGACACCAACTCTGGAAACACCATATATTTT
CDR3: CASSGDTNSGNTIYF

J: TRBJ2-1
size: NA
D: TRBD2
V: TRBV5-5
DNA: TGTGCCAGCAGGCCCAGCGGGACTAGCGGGGGGGCCTTTGAGCAGTTCTTC
CDR3: CASRPSGTSGGAFEQFF

J: TRBJ2-3
size: once
D: TRBD1
V: TRBV6-1
DNA: TGTGCCAGCAGTGAACCCCGGGACAGGGGCACAGATACGCAGTATTTT
CDR3: CASSEPRDRGTDTQYF

J: TRBJ2-3
size: NA
D: TRBD2
V: TRBV5-1
DNA: TGCGCCAGCAGCCCGGCGGGGGGCTTGGGGGATACGCAGTATTTT
CDR3: CASSPAGGLGDTQYF

J: TRBJ1-1
size: once
D: NA
V: TRBV6-6
DNA: TGTGCCAGCACCCTTCGTACAGCCGCCTTGAACACTGAAGCTTTCTTT
CDR3: CASTLRTAALNTEAFF

J: TRBJ2-7
size: NA
D: TRBD1
V: TRBV10-2
DNA: TGCGCCATCACTACTTGGACAGGGAGCTCCTACGAGCAGTACTTC
CDR3: CAITTWTGSSYEQYF

J: TRBJ2-7
size: NA
D: NA
V: TRBV28
DNA: TGTGCCAGCAGTTCACGAGGGATCGCCTACGAGCAGTACTTC
CDR3: CASSSRGIAYEQYF

J: TRBJ2-3
size: NA
D: TRBD2
V: TRBV19
DNA: TGTGCCAGTAGCAGCACTAGCGGGGGAACAGATACGCAGTATTTT
CDR3: CASSSTSGGTDTQYF

J: TRBJ2-2
size: NA
D: NA
V: TRBV4-3
DNA: TGCGCCAGCAGTCACAGGTTACAACCCTGGGAGCTGTTTTTT
CDR3: CASSHRLQPWELFF

J: TRBJ2-7
size: once
D: TRBD2
V: TRBV19
DNA: TGTGCCAGTAGTATGCCTGGACTAGCGGGAGAGGGAGACGAGCAGTACTTC
CDR3: CASSMPGLAGEGDEQYF

J: TRBJ2-1
size: NA
D: TRBD2
V: TRBV28
DNA: TGTGCCAGCAGCCGTCCTAGCGGTGAGGGGAATGAGCAGTTCTTC
CDR3: CASSRPSGEGNEQFF

J: TRBJ2-3
size: once
D: TRBD1
V: TRBV28
DNA: TGTGCCAGCAGTCCCCCGGGACAGGGGTCAGATACGCAGTATTTT
CDR3: CASSPPGQGSDTQYF

J: TRBJ2-7
size: NA
D: TRBD1
V: TRBV5-1
DNA: TGCGCCAGCAGCTTTGATTTACCGGGACAGGGGGACTTC
CDR3: CASSFDLPGQGDF

J: TRBJ2-3
size: NA
D: TRBD2
V: TRBV24-1
DNA: TGTGCCACCAGTGATAGTAGCGGGGGGGCCTTAGATACGCAGTATTTT
CDR3: CATSDSSGGALDTQYF